The clone carrying this TCR beta chain was seen just once. Germline values: CDR1 MNHEY, CDR2 SVGAGI. CDR3 length: 15 amino acids. V gave up 6 bases and J gave up 0 bases; unmatched junction bases: 2. Sampled while nominally healthy, donors likely had unrecorded immune exposures. Vbeta (60) and Jbeta (13) primers were used in the PCR. Some clones are missing from TCRdb's copy, which holds only in-frame ones; the method was immunoSEQ multiplex PCR. The table lists over 110,000 clones, about four fifths of them singletons. The data were taken from a study of cytomegalovirus exposure and HLA in healthy donors. Across the whole study: Out of approximately 170 million T cells, an earlier analysis found around 120 million unique TCR beta sequences in total. Of all 400 or so donors who were genotyped, about 80% belonged to the Caucasian-associated ancestry cluster.

The source material was PBMCs. The source is a man aged 35-49 years in good health and CMV-seronegative. V gene TRBV6-5 combines with J gene TRBJ2-2, with 9 bases lining up with TRBD2. The CDR3 loop is CASRRGGANTGELFF. The CDR3 DNA sequence: TGTGCCAGCAGGCGGGGGGGCGCGAACACCGGGGAGCTGTTTTTT.